This TCR beta chain was documented in a study of CD8+CD57+ T cells in acquired aplastic anemia. At the level of the study: The DNA of sorted CD4+ and CD8+ cells averaged around 3.2 ug.

This clonotype is a singleton in its sample. Its antigen is still unknown. According to the study, genomic DNA was the template for TCR beta VDJ and CDR3 profiling. In TCRdb, the reads were re-called with MiXCR into one record per CDR3 protein. The repertoire has around 170,000 distinct CDR3 sequences, about 64% of them found once; the top ten carry 45%. This CDR3 comprises 15 residues. Germline V gives CDR1 KGHDR, CDR2 SFDVKD. Notes on the study in general: With respect to CD8+ Simpson's diversity, patients and controls did not differ significantly.

This TCR was recovered from a human donor in good health. The rearrangement uses TRBV24-1 and TRBJ2-7, with 7 bases matching TRBD2. The DNA end lines up better with TRBJ2-5; the J call may be wrong. Material for sequencing was sorted CD4+, CD8+, or CD8+CD57+ T cells (not recorded which) from PBMCs. This CDR3 is CATSDRGVGGETQYF. Written as DNA, the CDR3 is TGTGCCACCAGTGATCGGGGGGTGGGTGGAGAGACCCAGTACTTC.